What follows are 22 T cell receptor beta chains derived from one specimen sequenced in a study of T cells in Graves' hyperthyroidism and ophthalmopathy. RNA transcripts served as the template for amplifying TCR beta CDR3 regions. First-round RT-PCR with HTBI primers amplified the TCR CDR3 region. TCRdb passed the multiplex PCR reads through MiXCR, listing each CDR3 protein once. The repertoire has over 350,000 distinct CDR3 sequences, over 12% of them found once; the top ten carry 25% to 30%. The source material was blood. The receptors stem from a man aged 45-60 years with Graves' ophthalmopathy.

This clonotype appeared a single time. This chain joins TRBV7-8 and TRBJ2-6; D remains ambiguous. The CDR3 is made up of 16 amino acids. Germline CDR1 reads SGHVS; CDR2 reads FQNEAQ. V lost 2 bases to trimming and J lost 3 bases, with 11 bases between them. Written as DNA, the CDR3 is TGTGCCAGCAGCTTAATATTACAATTTGGGGCCAACGTCCTGACTTTC. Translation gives CASSLILQFGANVLTF. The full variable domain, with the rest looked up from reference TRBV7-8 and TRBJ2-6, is GAGVSQSPRYKVAKRGQDVALRCDPISGHVSLFWYQQALGQGPEFLTYFQNEAQLDKSGLPSDRFFAERPEGSVSTLKIQRTQQEDSAVYLCASSLILQFGANVLTFGAGSRLTVL.

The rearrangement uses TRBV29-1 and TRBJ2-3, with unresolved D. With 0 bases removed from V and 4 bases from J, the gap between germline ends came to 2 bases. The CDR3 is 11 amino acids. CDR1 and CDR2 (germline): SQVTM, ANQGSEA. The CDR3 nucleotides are TGCAGCGTTGAAGATGCAGATACGCAGTATTTT. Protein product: CSVEDADTQYF.

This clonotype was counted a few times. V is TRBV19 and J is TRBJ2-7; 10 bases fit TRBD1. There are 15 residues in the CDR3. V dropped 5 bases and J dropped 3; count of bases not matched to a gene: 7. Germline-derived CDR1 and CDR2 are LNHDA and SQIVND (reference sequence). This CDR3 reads CASSVGQGGGYEQYF. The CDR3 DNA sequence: TGTGCCAGTAGTGTAGGACAGGGGGGCGGCTACGAGCAGTACTTC.

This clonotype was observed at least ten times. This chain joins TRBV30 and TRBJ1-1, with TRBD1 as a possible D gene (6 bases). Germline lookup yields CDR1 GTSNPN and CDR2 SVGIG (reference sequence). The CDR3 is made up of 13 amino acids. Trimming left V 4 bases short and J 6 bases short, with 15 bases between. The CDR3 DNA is TGTGCCTGGACCCCCTGGGGGGCCTCTGAAGCTTTCTTT. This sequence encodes CAWTPWGASEAFF.

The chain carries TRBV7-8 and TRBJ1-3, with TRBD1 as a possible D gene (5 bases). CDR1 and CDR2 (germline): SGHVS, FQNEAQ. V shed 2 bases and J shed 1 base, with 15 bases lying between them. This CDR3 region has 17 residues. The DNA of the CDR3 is TGTGCCAGCAGCTTATTTCAGTCGGGGGTATCTGGAAACACCATATATTTT. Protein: CASSLFQSGVSGNTIYF.

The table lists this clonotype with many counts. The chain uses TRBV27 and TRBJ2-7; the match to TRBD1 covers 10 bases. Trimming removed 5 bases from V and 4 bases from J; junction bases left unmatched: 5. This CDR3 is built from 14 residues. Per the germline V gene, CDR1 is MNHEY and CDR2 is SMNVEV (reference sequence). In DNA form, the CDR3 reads TGTGCCAGCAGTGGGGACAGGGGAGGTTACGAGCAGTACTTC. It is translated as CASSGDRGGYEQYF.

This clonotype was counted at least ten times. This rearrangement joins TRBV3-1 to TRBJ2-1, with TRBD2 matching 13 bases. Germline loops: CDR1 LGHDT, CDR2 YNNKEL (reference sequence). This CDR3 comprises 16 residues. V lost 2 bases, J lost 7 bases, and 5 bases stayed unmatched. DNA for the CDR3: TGTGCCAGCAGCCAACCCGGGACTAGCGGGAAGAATGAGCAGTTCTTC. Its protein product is CASSQPGTSGKNEQFF.

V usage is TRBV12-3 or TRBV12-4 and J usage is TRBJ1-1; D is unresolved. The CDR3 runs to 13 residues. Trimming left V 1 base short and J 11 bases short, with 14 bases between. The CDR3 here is CASSLELGGVAFF. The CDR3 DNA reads TGTGCCAGCAGTTTAGAGCTGGGCGGGGTGGCTTTCTTT.

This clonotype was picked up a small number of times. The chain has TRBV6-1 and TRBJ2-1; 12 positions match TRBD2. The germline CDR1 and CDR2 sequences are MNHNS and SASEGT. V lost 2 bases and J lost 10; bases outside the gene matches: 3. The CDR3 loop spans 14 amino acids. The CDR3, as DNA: TGTGCCAGCAGTGAACTAGCGGGAGGGGGCGAGCAGTTCTTC. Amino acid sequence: CASSELAGGGEQFF.

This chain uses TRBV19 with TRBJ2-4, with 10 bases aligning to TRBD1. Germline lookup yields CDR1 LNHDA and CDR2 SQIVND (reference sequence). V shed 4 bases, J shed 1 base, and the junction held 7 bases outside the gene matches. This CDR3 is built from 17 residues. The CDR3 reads CASSTVGTGAAKNIQYF. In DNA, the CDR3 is TGTGCCAGTAGTACGGTCGGGACAGGGGCTGCCAAAAACATTCAGTACTTC.

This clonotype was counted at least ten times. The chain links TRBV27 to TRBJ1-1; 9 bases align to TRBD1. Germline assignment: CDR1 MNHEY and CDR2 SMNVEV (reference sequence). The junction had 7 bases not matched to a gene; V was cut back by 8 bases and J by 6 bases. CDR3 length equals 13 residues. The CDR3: CASEGQGHAEAFF. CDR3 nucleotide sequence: TGTGCCAGCGAGGGACAGGGACACGCTGAAGCTTTCTTT.

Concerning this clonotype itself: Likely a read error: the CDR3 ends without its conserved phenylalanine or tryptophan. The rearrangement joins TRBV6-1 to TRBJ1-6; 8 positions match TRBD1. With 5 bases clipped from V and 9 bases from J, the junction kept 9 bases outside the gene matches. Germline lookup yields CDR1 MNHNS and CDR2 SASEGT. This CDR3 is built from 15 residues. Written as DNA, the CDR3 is TGTGCCAGCAGTCAGTGGACAGGGAGCAGTTCACCCCTCCACTCT. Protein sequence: CASSQWTGSSSPLHS.

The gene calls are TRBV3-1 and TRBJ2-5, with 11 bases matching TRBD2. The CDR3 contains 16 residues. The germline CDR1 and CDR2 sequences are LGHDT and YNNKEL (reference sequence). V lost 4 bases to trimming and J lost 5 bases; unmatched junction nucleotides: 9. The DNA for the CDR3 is TGTGCCAGCAGCCCGAGGGGTAGCGGGAGGGAGGAGACCCAGTACTTC. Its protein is CASSPRGSGREETQYF.

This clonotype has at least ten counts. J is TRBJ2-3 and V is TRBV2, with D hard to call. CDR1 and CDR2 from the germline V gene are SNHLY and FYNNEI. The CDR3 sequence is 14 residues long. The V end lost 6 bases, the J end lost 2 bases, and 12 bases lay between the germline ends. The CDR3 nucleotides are TGTGCCAGCAGGTTGTCACATTCCACAGATACGCAGTATTTT. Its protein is CASRLSHSTDTQYF.

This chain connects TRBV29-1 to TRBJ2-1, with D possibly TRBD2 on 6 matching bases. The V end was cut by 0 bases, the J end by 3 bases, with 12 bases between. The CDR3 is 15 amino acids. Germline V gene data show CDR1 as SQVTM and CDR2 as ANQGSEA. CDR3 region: CSVEDRDSNYNEQFF. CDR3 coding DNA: TGCAGCGTTGAAGACAGGGACTCCAACTACAATGAGCAGTTCTTC.

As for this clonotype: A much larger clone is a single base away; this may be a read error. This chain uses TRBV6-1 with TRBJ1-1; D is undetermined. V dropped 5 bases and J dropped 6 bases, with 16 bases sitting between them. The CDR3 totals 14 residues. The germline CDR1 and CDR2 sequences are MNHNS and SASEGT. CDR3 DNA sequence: TGTGCCAGCAGTAAAGTTGAGGCCGTCGCTGAAGCTTTCTTT. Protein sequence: CASSKVEAVAEAFF.

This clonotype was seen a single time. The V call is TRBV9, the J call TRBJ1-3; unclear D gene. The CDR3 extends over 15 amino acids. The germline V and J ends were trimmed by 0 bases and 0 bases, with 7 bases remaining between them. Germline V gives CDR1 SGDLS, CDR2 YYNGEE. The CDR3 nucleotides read TGTGCCAGCAGCGTAGAGGTGGGCTCTGGAAACACCATATATTTT. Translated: CASSVEVGSGNTIYF.

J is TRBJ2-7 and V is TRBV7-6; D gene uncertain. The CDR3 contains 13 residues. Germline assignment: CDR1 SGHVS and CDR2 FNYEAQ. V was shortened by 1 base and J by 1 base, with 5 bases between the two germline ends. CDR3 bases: TGTGCCAGCAGCTTAGGCGAATCCTACGAGCAGTACTTC. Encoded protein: CASSLGESYEQYF.

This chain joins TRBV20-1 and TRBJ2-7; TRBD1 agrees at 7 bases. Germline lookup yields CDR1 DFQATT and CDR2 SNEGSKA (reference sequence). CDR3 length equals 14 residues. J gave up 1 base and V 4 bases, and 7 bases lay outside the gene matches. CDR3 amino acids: CSANPTGYSYEQYF. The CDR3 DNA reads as TGCAGTGCTAATCCGACAGGGTATTCCTACGAGCAGTACTTC.

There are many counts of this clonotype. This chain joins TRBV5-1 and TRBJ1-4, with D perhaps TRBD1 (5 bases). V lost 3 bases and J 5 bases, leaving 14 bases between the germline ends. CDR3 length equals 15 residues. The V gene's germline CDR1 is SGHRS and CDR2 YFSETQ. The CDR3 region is CASSSSGTINEKLFF. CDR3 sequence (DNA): TGCGCCAGCAGCTCGTCGGGGACCATAAATGAAAAACTGTTTTTT.

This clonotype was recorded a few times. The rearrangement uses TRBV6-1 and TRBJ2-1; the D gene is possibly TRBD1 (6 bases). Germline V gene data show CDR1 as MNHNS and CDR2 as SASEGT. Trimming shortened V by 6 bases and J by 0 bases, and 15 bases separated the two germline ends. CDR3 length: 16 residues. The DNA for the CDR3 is TGTGCCAGCAGCCGGGCCGGGACATTCTCCTACAATGAGCAGTTCTTC. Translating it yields CASSRAGTFSYNEQFF.

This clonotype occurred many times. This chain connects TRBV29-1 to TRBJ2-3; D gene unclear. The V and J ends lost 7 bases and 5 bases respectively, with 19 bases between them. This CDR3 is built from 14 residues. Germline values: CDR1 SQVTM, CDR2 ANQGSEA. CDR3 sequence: CSARAVPMGDTQYF. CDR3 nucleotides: TGCAGCGCACGGGCCGTCCCAATGGGAGATACGCAGTATTTT.